These T cell receptor beta chains were read from a single sample in a study of cytomegalovirus exposure and HLA in healthy donors. Only in-frame clones appear in the TCRdb table, and some are missing; sequencing was by immunoSEQ multiplex PCR. The sample lists approximately 99,000 clones, around 85% occurring once. Sequenced input: PBMCs. These TCRs come from a young woman in good health and CMV-seronegative. Both conserved end residues are part of each CDR3. A D gene is named only where the DNA matches it firmly. Clone size, where shown, is once, few, many, or a class for clones that have expanded.

-	-	TRBV6-5	TRBJ2-7	TGTGCCAGCAGTCCAGGGGTTGGTCGCGAGCAGTACTTC	CASSPGVGREQYF
-	-	TRBV6-6	TRBJ1-2	TGTGCCAGCAGTCAGCAGGGTGACTATGGCTACACCTTC	CASSQQGDYGYTF
-	-	TRBV5-6	TRBJ2-7	TGTGCCAGCAGCTTGGGTGGACAGCCCTACGAGCAGTACTTC	CASSLGGQPYEQYF
TRBD1	-	TRBV2	TRBJ1-1	TGTGCCAGCAGTTCCGACAGGGGGCTATCTCTGACTGAAGCTTTCTTT	CASSSDRGLSLTEAFF
TRBD2	-	TRBV7-9	TRBJ2-5	TGTGCCAGCAGCTTTTCGGCGGGGGGGATGGAGACCCAGTACTTC	CASSFSAGGMETQYF
TRBD1	-	TRBV2	TRBJ1-5	TGTGCCAGCAGTGATATACAGGGGGATAGCAATCAGCCCCAGCATTTT	CASSDIQGDSNQPQHF
-	-	TRBV13	TRBJ2-7	TGTGCCAGCGGTCCCGAGGGGGGGTTCACCTACGAGCAGTACTTC	CASGPEGGFTYEQYF
-	-	TRBV7-9	TRBJ2-5	TGTGCCAGCAGCCAGGACAGCCAAGAGACCCAGTACTTC	CASSQDSQETQYF
-	-	TRBV7-9	TRBJ1-1	TGTGCCAGCAGCTTAGCGTATCGGGGCACTGAAGCTTTCTTT	CASSLAYRGTEAFF
-	-	TRBV7-6	TRBJ1-2	TGTGCCAGCAGTTCTGGACAGAACTATGGCTACACCTTC	CASSSGQNYGYTF
TRBD1	-	TRBV30	TRBJ2-7	TGTGCCTGGAGCTTCCCGGGACAGGGTAACGAGCAGTACTTC	CAWSFPGQGNEQYF
-	-	TRBV5-1	TRBJ2-1	TGCGCCAGCAGCCAGGACAGCTCCTACAATGAGCAGTTCTTC	CASSQDSSYNEQFF
-	-	TRBV6-1	TRBJ1-3	TGTGCCAGCAGTTATAACTCTGGAAACACCATATATTTT	CASSYNSGNTIYF
-	-	TRBV2	TRBJ1-2	TGTGCCAGCAGGTCGAACTATGGCTACACCTTC	CASRSNYGYTF
-	once	TRBV29-1	TRBJ1-2	TGCAGCGTTGATTTCTTGGACACAGATTATGGCTACACCTTC	CSVDFLDTDYGYTF
-	-	TRBV14	TRBJ1-6	TGTGCCAGCAGCCAGGCTCTCGGGAGTTCACCCCTCCACTTT	CASSQALGSSPLHF
-	-	TRBV11-2	TRBJ1-1	TGTGCCAGCAGCTTATCGGGGGTAACTGAAGCTTTCTTT	CASSLSGVTEAFF
-	few	TRBV5-6	TRBJ1-1	TGTGCCAGCAGCTTGGGGGGAATCCAGGGGACTGAAGCTTTCTTT	CASSLGGIQGTEAFF
-	once	TRBV15	TRBJ2-7	TGTGCCACCAGCAGTGGACCCACAGGGTTGTACGAGCAGTACTTC	CATSSGPTGLYEQYF
TRBD2	-	TRBV6-1	TRBJ2-5	TGTGCCAGCCAAGCGGGGGGCGTCGACCAGTACTTC	CASQAGGVDQYF
-	-	TRBV7-3	TRBJ2-7	TGTGCCAGCAGCTTAACGGGGGGGCCCGCGGTATACGAGCAGTACTTC	CASSLTGGPAVYEQYF
-	-	TRBV29-1	TRBJ2-5	TGCAGCGTTGAGGGGGCTCATGAGACCCAGTACTTC	CSVEGAHETQYF
-	-	TRBV5-6	TRBJ1-1	TGTGCCAGCAGCTTAGCGGCTGAAGCTTTCTTT	CASSLAAEAFF
TRBD1	-	TRBV6-1	TRBJ1-1	TGTGCCAGCAGTGGACAGGGGGGGTACACTGAAGCTTTCTTT	CASSGQGGYTEAFF
-	-	TRBV5-1	TRBJ1-6	TGCGCCAGCAGTCGGGGGGAGGCATATAATTCACCCCTCCACTTT	CASSRGEAYNSPLHF
TRBD2	-	TRBV11-2	TRBJ2-2	TGTGCCAGCAGCTCATACGGGGGGGGTACCGGGGAGCTGTTTTTT	CASSSYGGGTGELFF
TRBD2	-	TRBV2	TRBJ2-3	TGTGCCAGCAAGGCTAGCGGGGAGACGCAGTATTTT	CASKASGETQYF
TRBD1	-	TRBV5-1	TRBJ2-2	TGCGCCAGCAGGGACAGGGTGAACACCGGGGAGCTGTTTTTT	CASRDRVNTGELFF
-	once	TRBV25-1	TRBJ2-2	TGTGCCAGCAGTGGAGGGTCCGGGGAGCTGTTTTTT	CASSGGSGELFF
TRBD2	once	TRBV14	TRBJ2-2	TGTGCCAGCACCCTCACGGGGGGCACCGGGGAGCTGTTTTTT	CASTLTGGTGELFF
TRBD1	-	TRBV6-6	TRBJ1-1	TGTGCCAGCAGTTCAGCGACAGGGCCTGAGCGAACTGAAGCTTTCTTT	CASSSATGPERTEAFF
-	-	TRBV13	TRBJ2-3	TGTGCCAGCAGCCCGGAGGGCAGTCTGGATACGCAGTATTTT	CASSPEGSLDTQYF
-	-	TRBV28	TRBJ2-2	TGTGCCAGCAGTCCTTGGGGGGGCGCCGGGGAGCTGTTTTTT	CASSPWGGAGELFF
-	-	TRBV11-3	TRBJ2-1	TGTGCCAGCAGCTTAGTTCTCAATGAGCAGTTCTTC	CASSLVLNEQFF
TRBD2	-	TRBV4-1	TRBJ2-1	TGCGCCAGCAGCTCACCCGCAGCGGGGGTCTTCTTCTCCTACAATGAGCAGTTCTTC	CASSSPAAGVFFSYNEQFF
TRBD2	-	TRBV27	TRBJ2-3	TGTGCCAGCAGTGCAATTAGCGGGGGGGTCCAGGATACGCAGTATTTT	CASSAISGGVQDTQYF